This T cell receptor beta chain derives from a study of identical twins. Germline CDR1 reads DFQATT; CDR2 reads SNEGSKA (reference sequence). Trimming took 0 bases from V and 0 from J, leaving 8 bases between them. The CDR3 is 15 amino acids. Each CDR3 protein is one row after TCRdb ran MiXCR on the 5' RACE reads. The sample consists of a few hundred thousand distinct CDR3 sequences, nearly 10% of them appearing once. This clonotype was seen more than once but under ten times. This same sample was also part of a study on yellow fever vaccine responses in identical twins.

Material: PBMCs. The rearrangement joins TRBV20-1 to TRBJ2-2; a possible D gene is TRBD2 (5 bases). The receptor comes from a young woman in good health. The CDR3 nucleotides read TGCAGTGCTAGAGAGGCGGGTACGAACACCGGGGAGCTGTTTTTT. This sequence encodes CSAREAGTNTGELFF.